The text below deals with one T cell receptor (beta chain). The antigen is undetermined. The data derive from a study of T cells in Graves' hyperthyroidism and ophthalmopathy. CDR1 is SQVTM and CDR2 is ANQGSEA in the germline V gene. CDR3 size: 12 residues. J gave up 4 bases and V 8 bases, and 7 bases lay outside the gene matches. Template material for amplifying TCR beta CDR3 regions consisted of RNA transcripts. A set of HTBI primers served as the primers for a first-round RT-PCR of the TCR CDR3. MiXCR, run by TCRdb on the multiplex PCR reads, gives a single entry per CDR3 protein. Among roughly 500,000 distinct CDR3 sequences listed, 35% to 55% were seen once. Whole-study findings and limits: Most thyroid clonotypes expanded above 0.001 were also detected in blood.

This receptor was identified in an adult woman with Graves' disease, either hyperthyroidism or ophthalmopathy (not recorded which). Sequenced sample: peripheral blood or thyroid tissue (not recorded which). The genes are TRBV29-1 and TRBJ1-2; TRBD1 aligns across 7 bases. CDR3 sequence (DNA): TGCAGCCTGGGCGGGGACAGCTATGGCTACACCTTC. This translates into CSLGGDSYGYTF.